Presented here are 17 T cell receptor beta chains from one specimen sequenced in a study of blood T cell repertoires in COVID-19 (dated by TCRdb to the early 2020s). Receptors were amplified or captured by the immunoSEQ multiplex PCR assay. TCRdb mirrors the immuneACCESS table, restricted to in-frame sequences. Some clones are absent from its copies; in checked studies, under half trace to an unresolved V gene, and the reason for the others is unknown. For this sample the table gives tens of thousands of clones, of which around 92% were detected only once. In total, the top ten clones hold 1.9% of the sample. Material: peripheral blood. Receptor source: a woman between 45 and 60 years old in a cohort sampled during active COVID-19.

The chain is built from TRBV7-9 and TRBJ2-1; D possibly corresponds to TRBD2 (5 bases). Germline-derived CDR1 and CDR2 are SEHNR and FQNEAQ (reference sequence). This CDR3 is 12 amino acids long. Trimming pared 6 bases from V and 12 bases from J, leaving 15 bases between. The CDR3 sequence: CASRPNSAGQFF. The CDR3, as DNA: TGTGCCAGCAGGCCTAACAGCGCGGGGCAGTTCTTC.

The chain combines TRBV11-1 with TRBJ2-7, with 9 bases identical to TRBD2. The trim removed 5 bases at V and 6 bases at J, leaving 11 bases unmatched. This CDR3 has 15 amino acids. The germline V gene encodes CDR1 SGHAT and CDR2 FQDESV (reference sequence). The CDR3 coding sequence is TGTGCCAGCAGCGAACCCGGGACTAGCTGGGGCGAGCAGTACTTC. Translation: CASSEPGTSWGEQYF.

The chain joins TRBV6-5 to TRBJ2-5, with 8 bases fitting TRBD1. The CDR3 has 15 amino acids. Germline CDR1 and CDR2: MNHEY and SVGAGI. Trimming took 6 bases from V and 2 from J; bases not matched to a gene: 8. The CDR3 loop reads CASRSATGGQETQYF. Here the CDR3 DNA reads TGTGCCAGCAGATCGGCCACAGGGGGACAAGAGACCCAGTACTTC.

The J gene is TRBJ2-1, the V gene TRBV7-2, with 8 nucleotides matching TRBD1. CDR3 size: 15 residues. Germline lookup yields CDR1 SGHTA and CDR2 FQGNSA. Losses at the gene ends were 5 bases for V and 3 bases for J; bases not matched to a gene: 6. CDR3 sequence reads: CASSPRTGNYNEQFF. The DNA for the CDR3 is TGTGCCAGCAGCCCTCGGACAGGGAACTACAATGAGCAGTTCTTC.

The J gene is TRBJ2-7, the V gene TRBV28, with D perhaps matching TRBD2 (7 bases). Germline lookup yields CDR1 MDHEN and CDR2 SYDVKM. The CDR3 is 14 residues long. Deletions cut 2 bases from V and 5 bases from J, with 13 bases between. The CDR3 spells CASSLGGAPHEQYF. The CDR3 region has the DNA TGTGCCAGCAGTTTAGGGGGGGCGCCCCACGAGCAGTACTTC.

This sequence joins TRBV29-1 and TRBJ1-2; D might be TRBD1 (5 bases). The CDR3 totals 13 residues. Germline V gene sequence: CDR1 SQVTM, CDR2 ANQGSEA. The V and J ends lost 3 bases and 2 bases respectively, with 10 bases between them. CDR3 in amino acids: CSVDPGLNYGYTF. The CDR3 nucleotides read TGCAGCGTTGACCCAGGGCTGAACTATGGCTACACCTTC.

The chain combines TRBV6-4 with TRBJ2-3; 8 nucleotides match TRBD2. After removal of 4 bases from V and 3 bases from J, the junction contained 9 bases not matched to a gene. This CDR3 is built from 16 residues. Germline CDR1 is MRHNA and CDR2 is SNTAGT. CDR3 DNA: TGTGCCAGCAGTGCGACTAGCGTCAGTCCAACAGATACGCAGTATTTT. Translating it yields CASSATSVSPTDTQYF.

The chain has TRBV10-3 and TRBJ2-6, with D perhaps matching TRBD1 (8 bases). Germline V lookup: CDR1 ENHRY, CDR2 SYGVKD. Trimming took 10 bases from V and 0 from J, leaving 22 bases between them. The CDR3 covers 18 residues. CDR3 in amino acids: CATGGGGFLSSGANVLTF. In DNA, the CDR3 is TGTGCCACAGGGGGCGGGGGTTTTTTGAGCTCTGGGGCCAACGTCCTGACTTTC.

The chain couples TRBV5-5 to TRBJ1-1; 7 positions agree with TRBD1. V lost 3 bases and J lost 0; bases outside the gene matches: 2. CDR1 SGHKS and CDR2 YYEKEE come from the germline V gene (reference sequence). The CDR3 is 14 residues long. The CDR3 DNA sequence: TGTGCCAGCAGCTCGGGACAGCTGAACACTGAAGCTTTCTTT. Amino acids: CASSSGQLNTEAFF. The full variable domain, rest sourced from reference TRBV5-5 and TRBJ1-1, is DAGVTQSPTHLIKTRGQQVTLRCSPISGHKSVSWYQQVLGQGPQFIFQYYEKEERGRGNFPDRFSARQFPNYSSELNVNALLLGDSALYLCASSSGQLNTEAFFGQGTRLTVV.

The rearrangement links TRBV28 to TRBJ2-7, with 12 positions matching TRBD2. CDR1 and CDR2 from the germline V gene are MDHEN and SYDVKM. The V gene end was trimmed by 6 bases and the J gene end by 5 bases; junction bases not matched to a gene: 17. CDR3 length: 18 amino acids. This CDR3 reads CASRGLAGPTTYRNEQYF. The CDR3 coding sequence is TGTGCCAGCAGGGGACTAGCGGGTCCAACTACGTACCGTAACGAGCAGTACTTC.

The chain combines TRBV5-8 with TRBJ1-2; TRBD1 matches at 12 bases. Trimming took 5 bases from V and 7 from J; bases not matched to a gene: 6. This CDR3 has 14 amino acids. The germline V gene has CDR1 SGHTS and CDR2 YDEGEE. The CDR3 sequence is CASSWGQGASGYTF. CDR3 in DNA: TGTGCCAGCAGTTGGGGACAGGGGGCGAGTGGCTACACCTTC.

The chain has TRBV19 and TRBJ2-1; 7 bases are shared with TRBD2. V was pared by 3 bases and J by 14 bases, with 10 bases of the junction left unmatched. The CDR3 is made up of 13 amino acids. CDR1 and CDR2 from the germline V gene are LNHDA and SQIVND (reference sequence). The CDR3 sequence is CASSIASGGREFF. Here the CDR3 DNA reads TGTGCCAGTAGTATCGCCTCCGGAGGGAGGGAGTTCTTC.

The chain combines TRBV6-6 with TRBJ1-1; a possible D gene is TRBD1 (5 bases). In germline, CDR1 is MNHNY, CDR2 SVGAGI (reference sequence). The CDR3 is made up of 14 amino acids. V was pared by 3 bases and J by 5 bases, with 13 bases between. CDR3 DNA sequence: TGTGCCAGCAGTTATGGGGGGATGGGTACTGAAGCTTTCTTT. This sequence encodes CASSYGGMGTEAFF.

This clone has a single count. In DNA, the CDR3 is TGTGCCAGCAGCTTAAACTCCGGGACGAACACCGGGGAGCTGTTTTTT. This gives the protein CASSLNSGTNTGELFF. This sequence joins TRBV7-3 and TRBJ2-2; D perhaps matches TRBD2 (5 bases). V gave up 1 base and J gave up 0 bases, with 9 bases separating them. The CDR3 spans 16 residues. The germline CDR1 and CDR2 sequences are SGHTA and FQGTGA.

The chain recombines TRBV18 with TRBJ2-3, with D tentatively TRBD2 (6 bases). Germline V gene lookup returns CDR1 KGHSH and CDR2 LQKENI. Trimming pared 0 bases from V and 3 bases from J, leaving 13 bases between. The CDR3 length is 16 residues. The DNA of the CDR3 is TGTGCCAGCTCACCACCGATGCGGGGTGAGACAGATACGCAGTATTTT. It yields the protein CASSPPMRGETDTQYF.

The chain joins TRBV7-8 to TRBJ2-1, with 10 bases lining up with TRBD1. From germline, CDR1 is SGHVS and CDR2 FQNEAQ. Trimming removed 3 bases from V and 0 bases from J; junction bases left unmatched: 20. CDR3 length equals 22 residues. CDR3 region: CASSFNFLRDRGLLSSYNEQFF. For the CDR3, the DNA is TGTGCCAGCAGCTTCAACTTCCTCCGGGACAGGGGACTCCTAAGCTCCTACAATGAGCAGTTCTTC.

The chain employs TRBV5-1 and TRBJ2-2, with TRBD1 matching 9 bases. Germline CDR1 SGHRS, CDR2 YFSETQ. J gave up 5 bases and V 1 base, and 3 bases lay outside the gene matches. The CDR3 length is 15 residues. In DNA, the CDR3 is TGCGCCAGCAGCTTGTTGACAGGGGGGACCGGGGAGCTGTTTTTT. This sequence encodes CASSLLTGGTGELFF.